The rows below give T cell receptor beta chains drawn from one sample of a study of CD8 T cells in ankylosing spondylitis. TCRdb re-derived calls from the 5' RACE reads in MiXCR, one entry per CDR3 protein. The sample lists under 200,000 distinct CDR3 sequences, 10% to 15% occurring once. Material: blood, either unsorted or a sorted T cell fraction (not recorded which). The receptors stem from a female donor with ankylosing spondylitis or in good health (not recorded which). Both conserved end residues are part of each CDR3.

TRBV7-2	TRBJ2-3	CASSLVWGTQYF
TRBV4-2	TRBJ2-2	CASSQGDPVGTGELFF
TRBV7-4	TRBJ1-2	CASSLAGVGYGYTF
TRBV28	TRBJ2-5	CASSPPTSYETQYF
TRBV11-2	TRBJ1-1	CASRPLTGTANTEAFF
TRBV7-2	TRBJ2-7	CAIGPFDEQYF
TRBV5-1	TRBJ1-3	CASSPGQSSGNTIYF
TRBV21-1	TRBJ2-3	CASSSSTEREYTDTQYF
TRBV4-3	TRBJ1-2	CASSQRGSYGYTF
TRBV28	TRBJ2-2	CASSLTGTRTIGELFF
TRBV10-3	TRBJ2-1	CAAGMGSTEFF
TRBV5-1	TRBJ2-1	CASSRLLAGGHNEQFF
TRBV5-4	TRBJ2-3	CASSLERGEDTQYF
TRBV2	TRBJ2-1	CAGKPNGDNEQFF
TRBV27	TRBJ1-5	CASSLTSPSNQPQHF
TRBV20-1	TRBJ2-7	CSQKVADSYEQYF
TRBV7-4	TRBJ2-1	CASSLAGSGSSPTYNEQFF
TRBV12-3/TRBV12-4	TRBJ2-2	CASNQDRVVTGELFF
TRBV7-2	TRBJ2-5	CASSLALEGETQYF